The entry that follows covers one T cell receptor beta chain sequence. This sample is part of a study of Ad26.COV2.S vaccination and SARS-CoV-2 variants. Treatment described: roughly 20 received Ad26.COV2.S at low or high dose, single or two shots; 5 received placebo; per-sample allocation not given. Specimen acquisition occurred on day 63 following the initial vaccine or placebo injection. The length of the CDR3 is 12 residues. Germline values: CDR1 LGHNA, CDR2 YNFKEQ. V shed 0 bases, J shed 14 bases, and the junction held 4 bases outside the gene matches. Profiling relied on immunoSEQ multiplex PCR, and the TCRdb table lists in-frame clones only, not all of them. This table has over 300,000 clones, around 82% appearing once.

The clonotype comes from a person between 18 and 59 years old who received the Ad26.COV2.S COVID-19 vaccine or a placebo. Sequenced material: peripheral blood, taken in a trial of Ad26.COV2.S vaccine versus placebo. This chain connects TRBV4-2 to TRBJ2-1, with 7 bases that match TRBD2. The CDR3 DNA reads as TGTGCCAGCAGCCAAGAGGGGCTAGCGGAGTTCTTC. It yields the protein CASSQEGLAEFF.